This T cell receptor (beta chain) came from a study of identical twins. Whole-study findings and limits: It was out-of-frame TCR alpha sharing in monozygotic twins that models underestimated.

Addition of a universal primer site occurred through template switching, and cDNA carried unique molecular identifiers. Each CDR3 protein is one row after TCRdb ran MiXCR on the 5' RACE reads. In the table there are about 1.7 million distinct CDR3 sequences, roughly a third of which are singletons. The CDR3 is 16 amino acids. J gave up 3 bases and V 4 bases, and 6 bases lay outside the gene matches. In regard to this clonotype: Its antigen is not known.

Sequences were obtained from cord blood. This TCR derives from a newborn girl in good health. J is TRBJ1-6 and V is TRBV12-3 or TRBV12-4, with 7 bases aligning to TRBD1. This chain's CDR3 is CASSSRGSHYNSPLHF. The CDR3 coding sequence is TGTGCCAGCAGTTCCAGGGGGTCTCACTATAATTCACCCCTCCACTTT.